This entry lists 9 T cell receptor beta chains sequenced from one sample in a study of shared clonotypes between healthy human individuals. Positively selected for CCR7, the CD45RO-negative cells used as naive CD8 cells excluded terminally differentiated effector memory CD45RA+ cells. Sequencing used immunoSEQ multiplex PCR; TCRdb keeps in-frame clones, though not all of them. The data show over 2,000,000 clones, 93% seen once. What was sequenced was naive CD8+ T cells from PBMCs. The receptors derive from a man younger than 35 in good health. Some clones in this sample may be carry-over from other donors' samples.

The chain is built from TRBV5-8 and TRBJ2-1, with 10 bases lining up with TRBD1. The germline CDR1 and CDR2 sequences are SGHTS and YDEGEE. The CDR3 is made up of 17 amino acids. The V gene end was trimmed by 0 bases and the J gene end by 6 bases; junction bases not matched to a gene: 9. The CDR3 DNA is TGTGCCAGCAGCTTGGGGATTGTGTGGACAGGGGGCAATGAGCAGTTCTTC. This encodes CASSLGIVWTGGNEQFF.

The chain links TRBV10-2 to TRBJ2-1; 7 bases map to TRBD1. V shed 8 bases, J shed 6 bases, and the junction held 10 bases outside the gene matches. The CDR3 spans 14 residues. Germline CDR1 WSHSY, CDR2 SAAADI. The CDR3 loop reads CASRAGAGGNEQFF. The DNA of the CDR3 is TGCGCCAGCCGCGCAGGTGCAGGGGGCAATGAGCAGTTCTTC.

The chain has TRBV9 and TRBJ2-1, with 9 bases fitting TRBD1. Germline trimming cut 3 bases from V and 9 bases from J; bases unmatched to any gene: 16. The CDR3 totals 17 residues. Germline values: CDR1 SGDLS, CDR2 YYNGEE. CDR3: CASSANGQGQILGEQFF. CDR3 in DNA: TGTGCCAGCAGCGCGAATGGACAGGGGCAAATATTGGGTGAGCAGTTCTTC.

CDR3 DNA: TGTGCCAGCAGTTTAAGGGGGGGCCCCTATAGCAATCAGCCCCAGCATTTT. Translation: CASSLRGGPYSNQPQHF. V gene TRBV27 combines with J gene TRBJ1-5; a weak D match, TRBD1 (6 bases). There are 17 residues in the CDR3. Germline CDR1 reads MNHEY; CDR2 reads SMNVEV (reference sequence). Trimming left V 2 bases short and J 0 bases short, with 14 bases between.

The V and J genes are TRBV13 and TRBJ2-5; 9 bases align to TRBD1. Germline CDR1 and CDR2: PRHDT and FYEKMQ (reference sequence). The CDR3 is 16 residues long. V trimming: 2 bases; J trimming: 3 bases; junction bases outside the gene matches: 7. For the CDR3, the DNA is TGTGCCAGCAGCTTAAGGGGACAGGGCGTTGAAGAGACCCAGTACTTC. Translated, it gives CASSLRGQGVEETQYF.

The V gene is TRBV13, the J gene TRBJ2-5; 15 bases agree with TRBD2. The CDR3 runs 19 residues. V was pared by 4 bases and J by 7 bases, with 16 bases of the junction left unmatched. Germline loops: CDR1 PRHDT, CDR2 FYEKMQ (reference sequence). The CDR3 sequence: CASSSPGLAGGPAGWTQYF. Written as DNA, the CDR3 is TGTGCCAGCAGCTCTCCGGGACTAGCGGGAGGACCCGCCGGGTGGACCCAGTACTTC.

The chain carries TRBV5-4 and TRBJ2-1, with TRBD2 matching 9 bases. Germline lookup yields CDR1 SGHNT and CDR2 YYREEE (reference sequence). Germline trimming cut 1 base from V and 2 bases from J; bases unmatched to any gene: 4. The CDR3 is 16 amino acids. In nucleotides, the CDR3 is TGTGCCAGCAGCTTGCAGGCGGGAGGGCCCTACAATGAGCAGTTCTTC. This sequence encodes CASSLQAGGPYNEQFF.

As for this clone: Other DNA sequences in this specimen translate into the identical CDR3. The V call is TRBV7-9, the J call TRBJ1-5; TRBD1 might be the D (5 bases). Trimming stripped 5 bases from V and 1 base from J, with 9 bases between. Germline V lookup: CDR1 SEHNR, CDR2 FQNEAQ (reference sequence). The CDR3 contains 14 residues. CDR3 sequence (DNA): TGTGCCAGCAGCGCCGGGGGAAGCAATCAGCCCCAGCATTTT. Protein: CASSAGGSNQPQHF.

The chain has TRBV6-1 and TRBJ2-5; D possibly corresponds to TRBD2 (6 bases). The V gene lost 2 bases and the J gene lost 3 bases, with 13 bases spanning the gap. The CDR3 runs 15 residues. Germline V gene data show CDR1 as MNHNS and CDR2 as SASEGT. CDR3 bases: TGTGCCAGCAGTGAATGGTTGGGGGGTGAAGAGACCCAGTACTTC. It specifies CASSEWLGGEETQYF.